Sequencing of this T cell receptor beta chain was carried out in a study of cytomegalovirus exposure and HLA in healthy donors. Study conclusions and caveats: The dataset shows that most TCR sequences were rare, while some public TCRs occurred in many donors. Apparent HLA restriction characterized most CMV-associated TCR beta chains in a later analysis. Presence/absence analyses assumed roughly uniform sequencing depth across donors, which may not hold. An Asian-associated ancestry cluster reportedly showed fewer N-insertions than the approximately 650-donor mean in a later analysis.

CDR3 size: 13 residues. The germline V gene encodes CDR1 MNHEY and CDR2 SVGAGI. The V gene lost 0 bases and the J gene lost 4 bases, with 4 bases spanning the gap. For this clone: Antigen: not known.

The primer mix had 60 Vbeta and 13 Jbeta primers. The protocol was immunoSEQ multiplex PCR, while the TCRdb copy is restricted to in-frame clones and leaves out a portion. The table lists approximately 190,000 clones, more than 60% of them singletons. The receptor was isolated from a woman under 40 in good health and CMV-seropositive. The sequenced sample consisted of PBMCs. The gene calls are TRBV6-5 and TRBJ1-5; D gene ambiguous. The CDR3 DNA sequence: TGTGCCAGCAGTTACTCTAATAATCAGCCCCAGCATTTT. Protein: CASSYSNNQPQHF.